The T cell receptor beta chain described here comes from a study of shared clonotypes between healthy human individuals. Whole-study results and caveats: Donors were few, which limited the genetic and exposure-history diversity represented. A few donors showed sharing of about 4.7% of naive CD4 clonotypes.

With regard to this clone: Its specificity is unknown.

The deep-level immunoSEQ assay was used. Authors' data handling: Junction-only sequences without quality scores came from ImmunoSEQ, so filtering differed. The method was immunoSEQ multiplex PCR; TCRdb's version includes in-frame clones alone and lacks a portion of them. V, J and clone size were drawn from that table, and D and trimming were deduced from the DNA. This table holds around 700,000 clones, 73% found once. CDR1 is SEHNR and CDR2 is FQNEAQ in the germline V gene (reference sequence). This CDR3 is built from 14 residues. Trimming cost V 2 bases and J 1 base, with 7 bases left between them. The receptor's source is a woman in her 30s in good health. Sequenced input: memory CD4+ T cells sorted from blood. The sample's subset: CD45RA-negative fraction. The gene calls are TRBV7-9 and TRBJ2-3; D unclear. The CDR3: CASSLLGGTDTQYF. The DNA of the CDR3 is TGTGCCAGCAGCTTATTAGGTGGCACAGATACGCAGTATTTT.